These T cell receptor beta chains were read from a single sample in a study of lymphopenia after photon versus proton radiotherapy. Sequencing was performed with immunoSEQ multiplex PCR; in TCRdb, only in-frame clones are kept and a portion is missing. The sample holds tens of thousands of clones; about 94% are singletons and the top ten take over 12%. The source was peripheral blood, collected from a patient treated with photon-based radiotherapy. The source is a man in his 60s with cholangiocarcinoma. Both conserved end residues are part of each CDR3. Each record gives: clone size, D gene, V gene, J gene, CDR3 DNA, CDR3 protein. A D gene is named only where the DNA matches it firmly. Some rows have no size entry. The others give once, few or many, or a class for an expanded clone.

clone_size: -
d_call: -
v_call: TRBV28
j_call: TRBJ2-7
cdr3_nt: TGTGCCAGCAGCGAGGGCCCGACCTACGAGCAGTACTTC
cdr3_aa: CASSEGPTYEQYF

clone_size: -
d_call: TRBD1
v_call: TRBV25-1
j_call: TRBJ2-7
cdr3_nt: TGTGCCAGCAGTGATTTTTCCAGGGGGCACTACGAGCAGTACTTC
cdr3_aa: CASSDFSRGHYEQYF

clone_size: few
d_call: -
v_call: TRBV6-5
j_call: TRBJ1-1
cdr3_nt: TGTGCCAGCAGTTTTCAGGGAATGAACACTGAAGCTTTCTTT
cdr3_aa: CASSFQGMNTEAFF

clone_size: -
d_call: -
v_call: TRBV7-2
j_call: TRBJ1-4
cdr3_nt: TGTGCCAGCAGCTTAAGTCCCCAGACAGGAAATGAAAAACTGTTTTTT
cdr3_aa: CASSLSPQTGNEKLFF

clone_size: -
d_call: -
v_call: TRBV7-6
j_call: TRBJ1-3
cdr3_nt: TGTGCCAGCAGCTCACAGGGCGGAAACACCATATATTTT
cdr3_aa: CASSSQGGNTIYF

clone_size: -
d_call: -
v_call: TRBV19
j_call: TRBJ1-6
cdr3_nt: TGTGCCAGTAGTATAGTGGGGCCAGGAGGTGATTCACCCCTCCACTTT
cdr3_aa: CASSIVGPGGDSPLHF

clone_size: -
d_call: -
v_call: TRBV27
j_call: TRBJ1-2
cdr3_nt: TGTGCCAGCAGCCCGGGACCGACCCTGTTCTATGGCTACACCTTC
cdr3_aa: CASSPGPTLFYGYTF

clone_size: -
d_call: -
v_call: TRBV2
j_call: TRBJ2-1
cdr3_nt: TGTGCCAGCAGTGAAGCGGGGTACAATGAGCAGTTCTTC
cdr3_aa: CASSEAGYNEQFF

clone_size: -
d_call: TRBD1
v_call: TRBV27
j_call: TRBJ1-1
cdr3_nt: TGTGCCAGCAGTTTATCCACAGGGGGACGAGTGAACACTGAAGCTTTCTTT
cdr3_aa: CASSLSTGGRVNTEAFF

clone_size: -
d_call: -
v_call: TRBV29-1
j_call: TRBJ2-5
cdr3_nt: TGCAGCGGTGGACAGAGCGAGACCCAGTACTTC
cdr3_aa: CSGGQSETQYF

clone_size: -
d_call: -
v_call: TRBV7-8
j_call: TRBJ2-3
cdr3_nt: TGTGCCAGCAGCTCGACAGTGCTAGATACGCAGTATTTT
cdr3_aa: CASSSTVLDTQYF

clone_size: -
d_call: TRBD1
v_call: TRBV10-3
j_call: TRBJ2-1
cdr3_nt: TGTGCCAGTACAACAGGGGGGAGGCAGTTCTTC
cdr3_aa: CASTTGGRQFF

clone_size: -
d_call: TRBD1
v_call: TRBV28
j_call: TRBJ1-2
cdr3_nt: TGTGCCAGCGGGGACAGTAACTACTATGGCTACACCTTC
cdr3_aa: CASGDSNYYGYTF

clone_size: -
d_call: TRBD2
v_call: TRBV2
j_call: TRBJ2-7
cdr3_nt: TGTGCCAGCAGTGATCATGCTAGCGGGAGATCCTACGAGCAGTACTTC
cdr3_aa: CASSDHASGRSYEQYF